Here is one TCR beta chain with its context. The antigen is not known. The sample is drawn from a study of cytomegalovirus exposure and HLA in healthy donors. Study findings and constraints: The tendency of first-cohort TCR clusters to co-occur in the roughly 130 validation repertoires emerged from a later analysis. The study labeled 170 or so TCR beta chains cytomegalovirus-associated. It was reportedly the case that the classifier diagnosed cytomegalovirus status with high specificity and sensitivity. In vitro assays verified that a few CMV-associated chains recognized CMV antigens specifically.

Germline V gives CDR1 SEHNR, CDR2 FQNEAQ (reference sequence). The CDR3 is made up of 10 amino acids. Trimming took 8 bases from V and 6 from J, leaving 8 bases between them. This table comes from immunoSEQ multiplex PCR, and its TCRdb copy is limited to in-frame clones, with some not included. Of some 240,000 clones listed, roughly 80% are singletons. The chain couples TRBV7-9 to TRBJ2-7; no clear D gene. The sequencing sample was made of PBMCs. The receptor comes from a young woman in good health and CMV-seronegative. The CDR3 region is CASRSPEQYF. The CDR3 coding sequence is TGTGCCAGCCGGTCTCCCGAGCAGTACTTC.